These 31 T cell receptor beta chains came from one sample sequenced in a study of CD8 T cells in Susac syndrome. An amount of RNA that ranged from roughly 0.5 to 1 ug was reverse transcribed with random hexamers. TCRdb re-analysed the immunoSEQ multiplex PCR reads in MiXCR, keeping a single row per CDR3 protein. Counted here are some 400,000 distinct CDR3 sequences, roughly 85% occurring once; the ten biggest clones make up roughly 0.1%. The sample taken for sequencing was CD8+ T cells from PBMCs. Receptors were obtained from a human donor with multiple sclerosis.

This clonotype was counted once. V gene TRBV7-9 combines with J gene TRBJ2-1; D assignment may be TRBD1 or TRBD2 (5 bases each). The CDR3 is made up of 15 amino acids. Trimming pared 1 base from V and 8 bases from J, leaving 15 bases between. Germline V gene data show CDR1 as SEHNR and CDR2 as FQNEAQ (reference sequence). CDR3: CASSLVGDPDYEQFF. The CDR3 DNA is TGTGCCAGCAGCTTAGTAGGGGACCCCGACTATGAGCAGTTCTTC.

This chain links TRBV28 with TRBJ2-1, with 10 bases that match TRBD2. Unmatched junction bases numbered 6, after V lost 5 bases and J lost 5 bases. Germline assignment: CDR1 MDHEN and CDR2 SYDVKM. The CDR3 is 15 residues long. The CDR3 here is CASSRTSGINNEQFF. CDR3 sequence (DNA): TGTGCCAGCAGTCGTACTAGCGGGATCAACAATGAGCAGTTCTTC. Full variable domain (outside the CDR3, taken from reference TRBV28 and TRBJ2-1): DVKVTQSSRYLVKRTGEKVFLECVQDMDHENMFWYRQDPGLGLRLIYFSYDVKMKEKGDIPEGYSVSREKKERFSLILESASTNQTSMYLCASSRTSGINNEQFFGPGTRLTVL.

The CDR3 nucleotides are TGTGCCAGTAGTCAAACGGGACACCCAAGTAACTATGGCTACACCTTC. Its translation is CASSQTGHPSNYGYTF. The chain is built from TRBV19 and TRBJ1-2; D possibly corresponds to TRBD1 (6 bases). This CDR3 is built from 16 residues. V lost 5 bases and J 1 base, leaving 17 bases between the germline ends. Germline V gene lookup returns CDR1 LNHDA and CDR2 SQIVND (reference sequence).

V gene TRBV27 combines with J gene TRBJ1-2, with 8 bases that match TRBD1. This CDR3 has 15 residues. CDR1 MNHEY and CDR2 SMNVEV come from the germline V gene (reference sequence). The ends lost 0 bases at V and 13 bases at J; junction bases unmatched: 13. The CDR3 here is CASSLSPGGASRATF. CDR3 nucleotide sequence: TGTGCCAGCAGTTTATCGCCAGGGGGCGCCTCCAGGGCCACCTTC.

This clonotype showed up just once. This chain links TRBV6-8 with TRBJ2-7; D gene ambiguous. This CDR3 has 17 residues. V was cut by 2 bases and J by 6 bases, with 23 bases left in between. Looked up from germline, CDR1 is MNHGY and CDR2 is SAAAGT. The CDR3 region is CASSYRMVGCRTGEQYF. The CDR3 coding sequence is TGTGCCAGCAGTTACCGAATGGTTGGTTGTCGGACGGGCGAGCAGTACTTC.

This chain links TRBV28 with TRBJ2-1, with D perhaps TRBD1 (5 bases). V lost 4 bases to trimming and J lost 3 bases, with 7 bases between them. Germline V CDR1 and CDR2: MDHEN, SYDVKM. The CDR3 has 13 residues. The CDR3 DNA is TGTGCCAGCAGTTCAAGGGGCTACAATGAGCAGTTCTTC. Its protein product is CASSSRGYNEQFF. The complete variable domain, with remaining parts taken from reference TRBV28 and TRBJ2-1, reads DVKVTQSSRYLVKRTGEKVFLECVQDMDHENMFWYRQDPGLGLRLIYFSYDVKMKEKGDIPEGYSVSREKKERFSLILESASTNQTSMYLCASSSRGYNEQFFGPGTRLTVL.

This clonotype showed up just a few times. The chain combines TRBV5-5 with TRBJ2-7, with 10 bases identical to TRBD1. The CDR3 runs 14 residues. Germline V lookup: CDR1 SGHKS, CDR2 YYEKEE (reference sequence). The ends lost 0 bases at V and 7 bases at J; junction bases unmatched: 4. The CDR3 bases are TGTGCCAGCAGCTTGGGACAGGGGGCAAGTGAGCAGTACTTC. Amino acids: CASSLGQGASEQYF.

A remark on this clonotype: The germline gene is not matched at one end of the junction; a read error may be the cause. CDR3 nucleotides: TGCAGCGTTAAAGACAGGATCTATGGCTACACCTTC. Its protein is CSVKDRIYGYTF. The genes are TRBV29-1 and TRBJ1-2, with D possibly TRBD1 on 6 matching bases. Germline CDR1 is SQVTM and CDR2 is ANQGSEA. The CDR3 covers 12 residues.

This sequence joins TRBV7-9 and TRBJ1-6, with 9 bases aligning to TRBD1. The CDR3 runs to 16 residues. The germline gives CDR1 SEHNR, CDR2 FQNEAQ (reference sequence). After removal of 5 bases from V and 8 bases from J, the junction contained 10 bases not matched to a gene. The CDR3 DNA sequence: TGTGCCAGCAGCCCGTACAGGGGGCGAGTGGATTCACCCCTCCACTTT. Protein sequence: CASSPYRGRVDSPLHF.

Here the CDR3 reads CASSLVVWDRGLEKLFF. DNA of the CDR3: TGTGCCAGCAGCTTAGTAGTCTGGGACAGGGGGCTTGAAAAACTGTTTTTT. The chain carries TRBV7-9 and TRBJ1-4, with 12 bases matching TRBD1. This CDR3 region has 17 residues. The V segment lost 1 base and the J segment 7 bases; nucleotides outside the gene matches: 7. Germline V CDR1 and CDR2: SEHNR, FQNEAQ (reference sequence). Full variable domain (rest looked up from reference TRBV7-9 and TRBJ1-4): DTGVSQNPRHKITKRGQNVTFRCDPISEHNRLYWYRQTLGQGPEFLTYFQNEAQLEKSRLLSDRFSAERPKGSFSTLEIQRTEQGDSAMYLCASSLVVWDRGLEKLFFGSGTQLSVL.

V is TRBV19 and J is TRBJ1-5; 8 bases fit TRBD1. The CDR3 spans 15 residues. Germline V gene lookup returns CDR1 LNHDA and CDR2 SQIVND (reference sequence). Trimming cost V 6 bases and J 2 bases; bases outside gene matches: 6. This CDR3 reads CASRNTGGGNQPQHF. DNA of the CDR3: TGTGCCAGTAGAAACACAGGGGGAGGCAATCAGCCCCAGCATTTT. The full variable domain, in which reference TRBV19 and TRBJ1-5 provide the parts outside the CDR3, is DGGITQSPKYLFRKEGQNVTLSCEQNLNHDAMYWYRQDPGQGLRLIYYSQIVNDFQKGDIAEGYSVSREKKESFPLTVTSAQKNPTAFYLCASRNTGGGNQPQHFGDGTRLSIL.

This clonotype was picked up a small number of times. The chain has TRBV6-5 and TRBJ2-1; possible D gene TRBD2, 5 bases. The germline gives CDR1 MNHEY, CDR2 SVGAGI. This CDR3 spans 14 amino acids. Trimming removed 4 bases at V and 3 bases at J, with 10 bases between. The CDR3 nucleotides read TGTGCCAGCAGTTCCCTCCGGGGCTACAATGAGCAGTTCTTC. Protein sequence: CASSSLRGYNEQFF.

In its sample, this clonotype was seen a few times. V usage is TRBV6-4 and J usage is TRBJ1-1, with TRBD1 identical over 7 bases. The length of the CDR3 is 13 residues. The germline gives CDR1 MRHNA, CDR2 SNTAGT. The junction had 0 bases not matched to a gene; V was cut back by 2 bases and J by 3 bases. For the CDR3, the DNA is TGTGCCAGCAGTGACACAGGGGACACTGAAGCTTTCTTT. Translation gives CASSDTGDTEAFF.

This sequence joins TRBV27 and TRBJ2-3; D unclear. From germline, CDR1 is MNHEY and CDR2 SMNVEV (reference sequence). V was clipped by 2 bases and J by 4 bases, with 10 bases between them. The CDR3 runs to 14 residues. CDR3: CASSLVGSPDTQYF. The DNA of the CDR3 is TGTGCCAGCAGTTTAGTCGGGTCCCCAGATACGCAGTATTTT.

The V call is TRBV12-3 or TRBV12-4, the J call TRBJ2-2; TRBD2 matches 9 bases. The ends lost 8 bases at V and 7 bases at J; junction bases unmatched: 5. CDR3 size: 13 residues. Here the CDR3 reads CASGTSIIGELFF. CDR3 nucleotides: TGTGCCAGCGGGACTAGCATAATCGGGGAGCTGTTTTTT.

V and J are TRBV15 and TRBJ1-1; D might be TRBD1 (6 bases). Germline V gives CDR1 LNHNV, CDR2 YYDKDF (reference sequence). This CDR3 has 15 residues. V lost 1 base to trimming and J lost 0 bases, with 9 bases between them. The CDR3 bases are TGTGCCACCAGCAGAGCACAGGGACTGAACACTGAAGCTTTCTTT. Translated: CATSRAQGLNTEAFF.

The chain carries TRBV11-2 and TRBJ2-7; possibly TRBD1 or TRBD2 for D (5 bases each). V lost 5 bases to trimming and J lost 4 bases, with 15 bases between them. Germline V lookup: CDR1 SGHAT, CDR2 FQNNGV. There are 14 residues in the CDR3. This CDR3 is CASSPLTEGYEQYF. CDR3 coding DNA: TGTGCCAGCAGCCCTCTGACAGAGGGGTACGAGCAGTACTTC.

Here the CDR3 DNA reads TGCAGCGTTGAGGGACAGGGGCCTGGCTACACCTTC. This codes for CSVEGQGPGYTF. The chain joins TRBV29-1 to TRBJ1-2; 10 bases align to TRBD1. Losses at the gene ends were 3 bases for V and 7 bases for J; bases not matched to a gene: 2. Germline CDR1 and CDR2: SQVTM and ANQGSEA. This CDR3 is 12 amino acids long.

V is TRBV5-1 and J is TRBJ1-1; weak D call: TRBD1 (6 bases). This CDR3 comprises 12 residues. Germline CDR1 is SGHRS and CDR2 is YFSETQ. V was trimmed by 6 bases and J by 1 base, leaving 7 bases between them. The CDR3 nucleotides are TGCGCCAGCAAACAGGGGAACACTGAAGCTTTCTTT. Protein: CASKQGNTEAFF. Supplemented by reference TRBV5-1 and TRBJ1-1, the full variable domain reads KAGVTQTPRYLIKTRGQQVTLSCSPISGHRSVSWYQQTPGQGLQFLFEYFSETQRNKGNFPGRFSGRQFSNSRSEMNVSTLELGDSALYLCASKQGNTEAFFGQGTRLTVV.

The V call is TRBV7-8, the J call TRBJ2-3, with D perhaps matching TRBD2 (5 bases). This CDR3 region has 15 residues. The germline CDR1 and CDR2 sequences are SGHVS and FQNEAQ. Trimming stripped 5 bases from V and 1 base from J, with 13 bases between. The CDR3 bases are TGTGCCAGCAGCCGCCTACTCGGGGGCACAGATACGCAGTATTTT. As protein: CASSRLLGGTDTQYF. Full variable domain (outside the CDR3, taken from reference TRBV7-8 and TRBJ2-3): GAGVSQSPRYKVAKRGQDVALRCDPISGHVSLFWYQQALGQGPEFLTYFQNEAQLDKSGLPSDRFFAERPEGSVSTLKIQRTQQEDSAVYLCASSRLLGGTDTQYFGPGTRLTVL.

The rearrangement links TRBV5-1 to TRBJ1-1; tentative D call: TRBD1 (5 bases). Trimming took 2 bases from V and 13 from J, leaving 24 bases between them. The CDR3 is made up of 15 amino acids. Germline loops: CDR1 SGHRS, CDR2 YFSETQ. CDR3 in amino acids: CASSLQAANGLKLFF. CDR3 nucleotides: TGCGCCAGCAGCTTACAGGCTGCTAACGGACTGAAGCTTTTCTTT.

The chain's CDR3 is CASSPDRGFYEQYF. The CDR3 coding sequence is TGTGCCAGCAGCCCGGACAGGGGCTTTTACGAGCAGTACTTC. The chain combines TRBV12-3 or TRBV12-4 with TRBJ2-7; 9 positions match TRBD1. J was trimmed by 4 bases and V by 6 bases; bases with no gene match: 7. This CDR3 is built from 14 residues.

The chain employs TRBV28 and TRBJ2-3; maybe TRBD1 (5 bases). The V and J ends lost 5 bases and 3 bases respectively, with 12 bases between them. This CDR3 comprises 14 residues. In germline, CDR1 is MDHEN, CDR2 SYDVKM. The CDR3 loop reads CASSPRQLTDTQYF. CDR3 nucleotides: TGTGCCAGCAGTCCAAGACAGTTGACAGATACGCAGTATTTT.

The rearrangement joins TRBV11-2 to TRBJ2-3; no clear D gene. Germline CDR1 and CDR2: SGHAT and FQNNGV. The CDR3 is made up of 17 amino acids. V lost 2 bases and J lost 2, with 17 bases in between. The chain's CDR3 is CASSLISGTEFTDTQYF. The CDR3 DNA reads as TGTGCCAGCAGCTTAATCTCAGGCACTGAATTCACAGATACGCAGTATTTT.

The CDR3 sequence is CASTASGSNEQYF. CDR3 DNA: TGTGCCAGCACAGCTAGCGGGAGTAACGAGCAGTACTTC. The chain combines TRBV6-1 with TRBJ2-7, with 10 bases lining up with TRBD2. The V segment lost 7 bases and the J segment 5 bases; nucleotides outside the gene matches: 5. Germline CDR1 MNHNS, CDR2 SASEGT. The length of the CDR3 is 13 residues.

This clonotype turned up a few times. The chain recombines TRBV6-5 with TRBJ2-7; the D gene could be TRBD1 or TRBD2 (5 bases each). This CDR3 has 14 residues. Trimming took 2 bases from V and 4 from J, leaving 12 bases between them. Germline V gene data show CDR1 as MNHEY and CDR2 as SVGAGI. The CDR3 DNA is TGTGCCAGCAGTTACGGGACCGATACATACGAGCAGTACTTC. Protein: CASSYGTDTYEQYF.

The chain is built from TRBV29-1 and TRBJ2-1; D perhaps matches TRBD2 (7 bases). Trimming removed 2 bases at V and 0 bases at J, with 11 bases between. Germline-derived CDR1 and CDR2 are SQVTM and ANQGSEA. This CDR3 is 15 amino acids long. CDR3 DNA sequence: TGCAGCGTTGAAACAGGGACTAACTCCTACAATGAGCAGTTCTTC. This sequence encodes CSVETGTNSYNEQFF.

The chain has TRBV6-5 and TRBJ1-2, with 10 bases fitting TRBD1. The CDR3 has 17 residues. Germline CDR1 and CDR2: MNHEY and SVGAGI. The J segment lost 4 bases and the V segment lost 2 bases, leaving 10 bases of the junction unmatched. In DNA, the CDR3 is TGTGCCAGCAGTTACCCACTCCGGGACAGGGGTGTCTATGGCTACACCTTC. It specifies CASSYPLRDRGVYGYTF.

The genes are TRBV6-1 and TRBJ2-7, with 9 bases aligning to TRBD2. Germline-derived CDR1 and CDR2 are MNHNS and SASEGT. This CDR3 has 15 residues. Germline trimming cut 5 bases from V and 5 bases from J; bases unmatched to any gene: 10. The CDR3 loop is CASSPLSGSLHEQYF. The CDR3 nucleotides are TGTGCCAGCAGTCCTCTTAGCGGGAGCCTCCACGAGCAGTACTTC.

CDR3 DNA: TGTGCCAGCAGTCCAGGAGTAGGGGGCGAGACCCAGTACTTC. This codes for CASSPGVGGETQYF. The chain combines TRBV27 with TRBJ2-5, with 7 bases matching TRBD1. The CDR3 runs to 14 residues. After removal of 5 bases from V and 5 bases from J, the junction contained 8 bases not matched to a gene. Germline assignment: CDR1 MNHEY and CDR2 SMNVEV (reference sequence).

The chain links TRBV15 to TRBJ1-4; tentatively, D is TRBD1 (6 bases). Trimming removed 6 bases from V and 2 bases from J, with 19 bases in between. CDR1 LNHNV and CDR2 YYDKDF come from the germline V gene (reference sequence). This CDR3 region has 17 residues. In DNA form, the CDR3 reads TGTGCCACCAGTCCCTTCTCCTACAGGGCGACTAATGAAAAACTGTTTTTT. Its protein is CATSPFSYRATNEKLFF.